Sequencing of this T cell receptor beta chain was carried out in a study of T cell changes during pregnancy in multiple sclerosis. The assay was immunoSEQ multiplex PCR, and TCRdb's table has in-frame clones only and misses some. The sample shows just under 65,000 clones, about 90% of them seen only once. This CDR3 is 16 amino acids long. CDR1 PRHDT and CDR2 FYEKMQ come from the germline V gene (reference sequence). The V and J ends lost 5 bases and 2 bases respectively, with 18 bases between them. The receptor comes from a female donor in good health, enrolled as a control in a pregnancy study. This sample comprised peripheral blood, obtained in the second trimester of pregnancy. This rearrangement joins TRBV13 to TRBJ1-1; perhaps TRBD1 as D (6 bases). As DNA, the CDR3 is TGTGCCAGCAGCGCAACCTCTCCAGGGGTCAACACTGAAGCTTTCTTT. It encodes CASSATSPGVNTEAFF. Variable domain in full (rest from reference TRBV13 and TRBJ1-1): AAGVIQSPRHLIKEKRETATLKCYPIPRHDTVYWYQQGPGQDPQFLISFYEKMQSDKGSIPDRFSAQQFSDYHSELNMSSLELGDSALYFCASSATSPGVNTEAFFGQGTRLTVV.